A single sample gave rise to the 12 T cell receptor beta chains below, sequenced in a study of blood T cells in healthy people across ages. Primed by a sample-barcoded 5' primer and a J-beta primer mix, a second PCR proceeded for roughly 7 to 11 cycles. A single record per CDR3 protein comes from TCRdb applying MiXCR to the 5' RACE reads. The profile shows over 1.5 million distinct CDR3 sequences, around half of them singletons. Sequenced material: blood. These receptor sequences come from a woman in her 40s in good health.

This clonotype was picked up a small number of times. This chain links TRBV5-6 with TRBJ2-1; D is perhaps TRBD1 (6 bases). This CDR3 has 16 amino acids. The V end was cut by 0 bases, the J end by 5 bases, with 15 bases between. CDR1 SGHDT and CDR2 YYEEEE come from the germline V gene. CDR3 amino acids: CASSLAGTRGDNEQFF. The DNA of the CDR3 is TGTGCCAGCAGCTTGGCCGGGACAAGGGGAGACAATGAGCAGTTCTTC.

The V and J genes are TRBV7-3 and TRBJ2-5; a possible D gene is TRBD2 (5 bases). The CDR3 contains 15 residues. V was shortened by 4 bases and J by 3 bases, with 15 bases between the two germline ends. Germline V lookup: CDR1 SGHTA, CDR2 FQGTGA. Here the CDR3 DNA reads TGTGCCAGCAGCTCACACGGGGTCTCGGAAGAGACCCAGTACTTC. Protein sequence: CASSSHGVSEETQYF.

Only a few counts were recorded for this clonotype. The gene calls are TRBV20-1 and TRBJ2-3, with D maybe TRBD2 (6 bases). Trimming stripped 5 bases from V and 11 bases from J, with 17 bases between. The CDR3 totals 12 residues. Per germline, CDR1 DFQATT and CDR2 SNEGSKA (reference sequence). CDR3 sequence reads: CSAGRLVPEQYF. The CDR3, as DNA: TGCAGTGCTGGAAGACTAGTACCAGAGCAGTATTTT.

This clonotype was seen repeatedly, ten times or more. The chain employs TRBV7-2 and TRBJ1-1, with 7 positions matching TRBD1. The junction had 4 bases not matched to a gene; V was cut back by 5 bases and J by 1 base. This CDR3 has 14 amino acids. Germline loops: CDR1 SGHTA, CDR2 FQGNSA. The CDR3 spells CASSLQGGNTEAFF. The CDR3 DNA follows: TGTGCCAGCAGCCTTCAGGGGGGGAACACTGAAGCTTTCTTT.

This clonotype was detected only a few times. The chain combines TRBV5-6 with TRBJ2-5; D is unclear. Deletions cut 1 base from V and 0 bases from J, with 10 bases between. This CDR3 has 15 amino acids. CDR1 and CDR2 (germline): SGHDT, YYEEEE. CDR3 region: CASSLWLGYQETQYF. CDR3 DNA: TGTGCCAGCAGCTTGTGGTTAGGGTACCAAGAGACCCAGTACTTC.

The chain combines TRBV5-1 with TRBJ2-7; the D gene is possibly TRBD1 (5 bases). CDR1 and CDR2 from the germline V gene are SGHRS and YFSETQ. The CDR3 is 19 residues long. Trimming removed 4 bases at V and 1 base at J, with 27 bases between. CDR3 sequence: CASSLTFTGNRARSYEQYF. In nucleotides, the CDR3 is TGCGCCAGCAGCCTGACCTTCACAGGAAACCGGGCACGATCCTACGAGCAGTACTTC. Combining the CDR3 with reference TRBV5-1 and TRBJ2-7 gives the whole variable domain KAGVTQTPRYLIKTRGQQVTLSCSPISGHRSVSWYQQTPGQGLQFLFEYFSETQRNKGNFPGRFSGRQFSNSRSEMNVSTLELGDSALYLCASSLTFTGNRARSYEQYFGPGTRLTVT.

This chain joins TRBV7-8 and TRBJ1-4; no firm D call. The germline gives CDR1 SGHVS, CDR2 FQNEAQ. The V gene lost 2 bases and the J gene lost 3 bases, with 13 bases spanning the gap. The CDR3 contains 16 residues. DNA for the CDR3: TGTGCCAGCAGCTTAATCGCGGGCGGGCCTAATGAAAAACTGTTTTTT. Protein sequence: CASSLIAGGPNEKLFF.

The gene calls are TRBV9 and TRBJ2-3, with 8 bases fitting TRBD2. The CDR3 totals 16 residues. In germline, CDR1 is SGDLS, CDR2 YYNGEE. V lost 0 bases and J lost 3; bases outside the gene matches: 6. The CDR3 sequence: CASSVDGGAKTDTQYF. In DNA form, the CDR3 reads TGTGCCAGCAGCGTAGACGGGGGGGCTAAGACAGATACGCAGTATTTT.

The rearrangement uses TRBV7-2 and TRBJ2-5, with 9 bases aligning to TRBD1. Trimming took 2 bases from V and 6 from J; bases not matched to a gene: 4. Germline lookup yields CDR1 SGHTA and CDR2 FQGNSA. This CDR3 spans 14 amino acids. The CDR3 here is CASSLTGGSKTQYF. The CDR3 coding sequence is TGTGCCAGCAGCTTAACAGGGGGCTCGAAGACCCAGTACTTC. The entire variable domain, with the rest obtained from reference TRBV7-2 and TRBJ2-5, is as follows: GAGVSQSPSNKVTEKGKDVELRCDPISGHTALYWYRQSLGQGLEFLIYFQGNSAPDKSGLPSDRFSAERTGGSVSTLTIQRTQQEDSAVYLCASSLTGGSKTQYFGPGTRLLVL.

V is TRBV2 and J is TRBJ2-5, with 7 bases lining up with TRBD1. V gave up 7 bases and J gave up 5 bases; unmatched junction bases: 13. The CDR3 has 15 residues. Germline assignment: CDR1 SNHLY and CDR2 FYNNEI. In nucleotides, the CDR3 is TGTGCCAGCAAACTCCAAGAGGGCAGGGGGGAGACCCAGTACTTC. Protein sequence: CASKLQEGRGETQYF.

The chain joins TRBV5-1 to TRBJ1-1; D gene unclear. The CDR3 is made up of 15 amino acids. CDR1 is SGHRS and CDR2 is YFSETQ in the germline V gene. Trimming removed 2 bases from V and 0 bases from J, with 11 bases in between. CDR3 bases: TGCGCCAGCAGCTTCAAGGGAGATTTGAACACTGAAGCTTTCTTT. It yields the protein CASSFKGDLNTEAFF.

In nucleotides, the CDR3 is TGTGCCAGCACCCGGTCGGGACAGAAGAATTCACCCCTCCACTTT. Translation: CASTRSGQKNSPLHF. The rearrangement uses TRBV6-5 and TRBJ1-6; 7 bases fit TRBD1. Losses at the gene ends were 7 bases for V and 7 bases for J; bases not matched to a gene: 10. The length of the CDR3 is 15 residues. The V gene's germline CDR1 is MNHEY and CDR2 SVGAGI.